The clone carrying this T cell receptor beta chain has a single count. Antigen unknown. One entry per CDR3 protein, called by TCRdb with MiXCR from the 5' RACE reads. Counted here are about 250,000 distinct CDR3 sequences, 8% to 9% occurring once; the ten biggest clones make up 4.5% to 5%. This sample stems from a study of CD8 T cells in ankylosing spondylitis. The study, taken as a whole, reports: There was reportedly significant enrichment of clones that were disease-linked in matched ankylosing spondylitis synovial fluid. It appeared that ankylosing spondylitis blood was characterized by a TCR beta motif of several highly homologous variants. A CD8+ phenotype characterized the disease-linked clones, which were relatively rare in peripheral blood.

The CDR3 is 13 residues long. The V and J ends lost 6 bases and 8 bases, in that order; junction bases with no gene match: 7. The sequencing sample was made of blood, either unsorted or a sorted T cell fraction (not recorded which). This chain links TRBV12-3 or TRBV12-4 with TRBJ2-1, with 7 bases matching TRBD2. The TCR was taken from a female donor with ankylosing spondylitis or in good health (not recorded which). CDR3 DNA sequence: TGTGCCAGCAGCTTCGCTGGGGGGGATGAGCAGTTCTTC. It is translated as CASSFAGGDEQFF.